Presented here are 27 T cell receptor beta chains from one specimen sequenced in a study of shared clonotypes between healthy human individuals. TCRdb keeps only in-frame clones here, not all; method: immunoSEQ multiplex PCR. The sample records about 710,000 clones, 72% being singletons. Input material: memory CD4+ T cells sorted from blood. Subset defined: CD45RA-negative fraction. Every receptor here comes from a woman in her 30s in good health.

The chain joins TRBV10-2 to TRBJ1-5; D is possibly TRBD1 (6 bases). This CDR3 has 12 residues. CDR1 is WSHSY, CDR2 SAAADI, per germline. Trimming pared 6 bases from V and 8 bases from J, leaving 11 bases between. Here the CDR3 reads CASSRRTEPQHF. The CDR3 nucleotides read TGCGCCAGCAGCAGACGGACAGAGCCCCAGCATTTT.

The rearrangement links TRBV7-9 to TRBJ1-5; possibly TRBD1 for D (6 bases). The V gene lost 3 bases and the J gene lost 4 bases, with 10 bases spanning the gap. The germline V gene encodes CDR1 SEHNR and CDR2 FQNEAQ (reference sequence). CDR3 size: 14 residues. The CDR3 here is CASSFSRGNQPQHF. The CDR3 bases are TGTGCCAGCAGCTTTTCCAGGGGTAATCAGCCCCAGCATTTT.

The V and J genes are TRBV19 and TRBJ1-2; 10 bases line up with TRBD1. Per the germline V gene, CDR1 is LNHDA and CDR2 is SQIVND (reference sequence). The CDR3 runs to 12 residues. Germline trimming cut 6 bases from V and 7 bases from J; bases unmatched to any gene: 2. This CDR3 reads CASRDRGVGYTF. DNA for the CDR3: TGTGCCAGTAGGGACAGGGGGGTTGGCTACACCTTC.

CDR3 amino acids: CASSQGVSSSYGYTF. Written as DNA, the CDR3 is TGTGCCAGCAGCCAAGGCGTCTCGAGTTCCTATGGCTACACCTTC. The chain has TRBV14 and TRBJ1-2; no clear D gene. Germline CDR1 reads SGHDN; CDR2 reads FVKESK. The CDR3 contains 15 residues. The V gene lost 1 base and the J gene lost 4 bases, with 13 bases spanning the gap.

The chain links TRBV7-2 to TRBJ2-5, with 8 bases matching TRBD2. CDR1 and CDR2 (germline): SGHTA, FQGNSA. The CDR3 runs 17 residues. The ends lost 5 bases at V and 6 bases at J; junction bases unmatched: 17. CDR3 coding DNA: TGTGCCAGCAGCGATTTGGGGGGGTCGGCGGGAGGAAAGACCCAGTACTTC. Amino acid sequence: CASSDLGGSAGGKTQYF. Using reference TRBV7-2 and TRBJ2-5 for the parts outside the CDR3, the full variable domain is GAGVSQSPSNKVTEKGKDVELRCDPISGHTALYWYRQSLGQGLEFLIYFQGNSAPDKSGLPSDRFSAERTGGSVSTLTIQRTQQEDSAVYLCASSDLGGSAGGKTQYFGPGTRLLVL.

This clone was observed a few times. The chain uses TRBV11-2 and TRBJ1-4; D is possibly TRBD1 (5 bases). Looked up from germline, CDR1 is SGHAT and CDR2 is FQNNGV. This CDR3 is 16 amino acids long. The V end lost 4 bases, the J end lost 5 bases, and 17 bases lay between the germline ends. CDR3 amino acids: CASSSFGRDSNEKLFF. DNA of the CDR3: TGTGCCAGCAGCTCCTTCGGTCGGGACTCAAATGAAAAACTGTTTTTT. Full variable domain (outside the CDR3, taken from reference TRBV11-2 and TRBJ1-4): EAGVAQSPRYKIIEKRQSVAFWCNPISGHATLYWYQQILGQGPKLLIQFQNNGVVDDSQLPKDRFSAERLKGVDSTLKIQPAKLEDSAVYLCASSSFGRDSNEKLFFGSGTQLSVL.

The CDR3 DNA is TGTGCCACCGGATCACAGGGGAAGGGTCAGCCCCAGCATTTT. Its protein product is CATGSQGKGQPQHF. The chain is built from TRBV15 and TRBJ1-5, with 7 bases matching TRBD1. The CDR3 has 14 amino acids. The germline V gene encodes CDR1 LNHNV and CDR2 YYDKDF (reference sequence). V lost 8 bases to trimming and J lost 6 bases; unmatched junction nucleotides: 10.

The rearrangement links TRBV5-1 to TRBJ1-1; D remains ambiguous. The V gene's germline CDR1 is SGHRS and CDR2 YFSETQ. With 5 bases removed from V and 1 base from J, the gap between germline ends came to 18 bases. This CDR3 comprises 16 residues. CDR3 amino acids: CASRSQLFRANTEAFF. Here the CDR3 DNA reads TGCGCCAGCAGAAGCCAACTGTTTCGGGCGAACACTGAAGCTTTCTTT.

The chain joins TRBV7-3 to TRBJ2-1, with a tentative D call TRBD2 (5 bases). Germline lookup yields CDR1 SGHTA and CDR2 FQGTGA. Between the trimmed V and J ends, which lost 4 bases and 6 bases, there was a span of 10 bases. The CDR3 is 13 amino acids. The CDR3, as DNA: TGTGCCAGCAGCTCAGGAGAGGGCAATGAGCAGTTCTTC. Its protein product is CASSSGEGNEQFF.

This chain uses TRBV5-1 with TRBJ2-3; D might be TRBD1 (5 bases). CDR3 size: 16 residues. The ends were cut back, 1 base at V and 5 bases at J, with 17 bases in the middle. Germline V gene lookup returns CDR1 SGHRS and CDR2 YFSETQ. This chain's CDR3 is CASSLFRGMGQDTQYF. As DNA, the CDR3 is TGCGCCAGCAGCTTGTTTAGGGGAATGGGTCAAGATACGCAGTATTTT.

V and J are TRBV2 and TRBJ2-7; D unclear. The CDR3 is 13 residues long. The germline V gene has CDR1 SNHLY and CDR2 FYNNEI. The V and J ends lost 2 bases and 4 bases respectively, with 9 bases between them. The CDR3 spells CASSEISAYEQYF. The DNA for the CDR3 is TGTGCCAGCAGTGAAATTTCGGCTTACGAGCAGTACTTC.

This rearrangement joins TRBV6-1 to TRBJ1-5; 7 nucleotides line up with TRBD1. V dropped 6 bases and J dropped 0; count of bases not matched to a gene: 5. The CDR3 consists of 15 residues. CDR1 is MNHNS and CDR2 is SASEGT in the germline V gene. The CDR3 bases are TGTGCCAGCAGCTCGGGACAGATTAGCAATCAGCCCCAGCATTTT. It is translated as CASSSGQISNQPQHF.

The chain recombines TRBV5-1 with TRBJ1-2; 8 bases align to TRBD1. CDR1 and CDR2 from the germline V gene are SGHRS and YFSETQ. CDR3 size: 17 residues. V lost 4 bases, J lost 4 bases, and 15 bases stayed unmatched. The CDR3 DNA sequence: TGCGCCAGCAGCAGCGGTCGGTCGACAGGGGATGCCTATGGCTACACCTTC. Translation gives CASSSGRSTGDAYGYTF. Looking up the rest from reference TRBV5-1 and TRBJ1-2 gives the full variable domain: KAGVTQTPRYLIKTRGQQVTLSCSPISGHRSVSWYQQTPGQGLQFLFEYFSETQRNKGNFPGRFSGRQFSNSRSEMNVSTLELGDSALYLCASSSGRSTGDAYGYTFGSGTRLTVV.

About this clone itself: A much larger clone sits a single nucleotide away, making a read error possible. V and J are TRBV28 and TRBJ1-2; TRBD1 matches 11 bases. This CDR3 comprises 14 residues. The V segment lost 5 bases and the J segment 4 bases; nucleotides outside the gene matches: 3. Germline CDR1 is MDHEN and CDR2 is SYDVKM. The DNA of the CDR3 is TGTGCCAGCAGTCCCGGGACAGGGGGCTATGGCTACACCTTC. This encodes CASSPGTGGYGYTF.

The chain couples TRBV28 to TRBJ2-7, with TRBD1 as a possible D gene (5 bases). With 11 bases removed from V and 4 bases from J, the gap between germline ends came to 27 bases. Per germline, CDR1 MDHEN and CDR2 SYDVKM. The CDR3 is 16 residues long. In nucleotides, the CDR3 is TGTGCCCAAACCCGGCTTAGGGGCGTGCTGGGGTACGAGCAGTACTTC. Translated: CAQTRLRGVLGYEQYF.

V usage is TRBV30 and J usage is TRBJ2-5; weak D call: TRBD2 (7 bases). The DNA end favors TRBJ2-7, so the J call may be wrong. The CDR3 extends over 14 amino acids. CDR1 is GTSNPN, CDR2 SVGIG, per germline (reference sequence). CDR3 sequence: CAWGGKFGNYEQYF. Here the CDR3 DNA reads TGTGCTTGGGGGGGCAAGTTTGGAAACTACGAGCAGTACTTC.

This clone has a handful of counts. V usage is TRBV19 and J usage is TRBJ2-7; 8 positions agree with TRBD2. The CDR3 runs to 15 residues. The V gene's germline CDR1 is LNHDA and CDR2 SQIVND (reference sequence). The V and J ends lost 1 base and 0 bases, in that order; junction bases with no gene match: 2. The CDR3 protein is CASSIVAGSSYEQYF. The DNA of the CDR3 is TGTGCCAGTAGTATAGTAGCGGGGAGCTCCTACGAGCAGTACTTC. Variable domain in full (rest from reference TRBV19 and TRBJ2-7): DGGITQSPKYLFRKEGQNVTLSCEQNLNHDAMYWYRQDPGQGLRLIYYSQIVNDFQKGDIAEGYSVSREKKESFPLTVTSAQKNPTAFYLCASSIVAGSSYEQYFGPGTRLTVT.

The table lists this clone with a count of one. V gene TRBV18 combines with J gene TRBJ2-7; D gene unclear. V lost 4 bases and J lost 5, with 12 bases in between. Germline assignment: CDR1 KGHSH and CDR2 LQKENI. This CDR3 is built from 13 residues. CDR3 residues: CASSQKAGHEQYF. CDR3 nucleotides: TGTGCCAGCTCACAAAAAGCAGGTCACGAGCAGTACTTC.

This clone was counted a single time. The chain has TRBV19 and TRBJ2-1; 10 bases align to TRBD2. Trimming removed 4 bases from V and 4 bases from J; junction bases left unmatched: 7. The CDR3 has 16 amino acids. CDR1 is LNHDA and CDR2 is SQIVND in the germline V gene (reference sequence). The CDR3 bases are TGTGCCAGTAGTACACTCGGACTAGCGGCTTACAATGAGCAGTTCTTC. Protein product: CASSTLGLAAYNEQFF.

This clone was counted many times. This rearrangement joins TRBV10-3 to TRBJ2-7; the D is unclear. Germline V gene lookup returns CDR1 ENHRY and CDR2 SYGVKD. V gave up 3 bases and J gave up 1 base, with 7 bases separating them. The CDR3 covers 13 residues. DNA for the CDR3: TGTGCCATCAGTGATGAGGAGTCCTACGAGCAGTACTTC. This codes for CAISDEESYEQYF.

The rearrangement joins TRBV7-9 to TRBJ2-5, with TRBD1 matching over 9 bases. Per germline, CDR1 SEHNR and CDR2 FQNEAQ (reference sequence). V shed 5 bases, J shed 0 bases, and the junction held 16 bases outside the gene matches. The CDR3 is 19 amino acids. CDR3 in DNA: TGTGCCAGCAGCCCACCCTACAGACAGGGGGGGAGGTACCAAGAGACCCAGTACTTC. It translates to CASSPPYRQGGRYQETQYF.

The chain is built from TRBV7-3 and TRBJ2-3; D is possibly TRBD2 (6 bases). Germline V CDR1 and CDR2: SGHTA, FQGTGA. V lost 5 bases, J lost 2 bases, and 14 bases lay in between. This CDR3 has 15 amino acids. CDR3 loop: CASSAYAGNTDTQYF. CDR3 nucleotide sequence: TGTGCCAGCAGCGCCTATGCGGGGAACACAGATACGCAGTATTTT.

This clone came up once. The chain recombines TRBV6-4 with TRBJ1-1; D remains unclear. V was trimmed by 1 base and J by 2 bases, leaving 17 bases between them. The CDR3 runs 17 residues. Germline V gene data show CDR1 as MRHNA and CDR2 as SNTAGT. CDR3: CASSDYPKGWENTEAFF. DNA of the CDR3: TGTGCCAGCAGTGACTACCCTAAAGGGTGGGAAAACACTGAAGCTTTCTTT.

CDR3 nucleotides: TGCGCCAGCAGCTTGGGTTTTGGTTACAGCTCCTACGAGCAGTACTTC. Protein sequence: CASSLGFGYSSYEQYF. The chain couples TRBV5-1 to TRBJ2-7; D gene unclear. V shed 0 bases and J shed 0 bases, with 13 bases lying between them. The CDR3 is 16 residues long. The germline V gene has CDR1 SGHRS and CDR2 YFSETQ.

This clone was seen once. As DNA, the CDR3 is TGTGCCATCAGAAACACCGGACAGGGTTCGACTGAAGCTTTCTTT. Translated: CAIRNTGQGSTEAFF. V and J are TRBV10-3 and TRBJ1-1, with TRBD1 identical over 8 bases. Unmatched junction bases numbered 11, after V lost 6 bases and J lost 5 bases. CDR3 length equals 15 residues. Per germline, CDR1 ENHRY and CDR2 SYGVKD.

The gene calls are TRBV5-1 and TRBJ2-5; TRBD1 or TRBD2 may be the D gene (5 bases each). The CDR3 spans 14 residues. Germline V gene sequence: CDR1 SGHRS, CDR2 YFSETQ. The V and J ends lost 1 base and 5 bases respectively, with 12 bases between them. CDR3 in DNA: TGCGCCAGCAGCTTGCGAGGGGATATGGAGACCCAGTACTTC. It yields the protein CASSLRGDMETQYF.

This sequence joins TRBV11-3 and TRBJ1-1; D is uncertain. Trimming stripped 3 bases from V and 7 bases from J, with 18 bases between. There are 15 residues in the CDR3. Germline V gene sequence: CDR1 SGHNT, CDR2 YENEEA. CDR3 DNA sequence: TGTGCCAGCAGCTTTTGTATTCCGGAACGAAGTGAAGCTTTCTTT. Amino acids: CASSFCIPERSEAFF. The full variable domain, with the rest looked up from reference TRBV11-3 and TRBJ1-1, is EAGVVQSPRYKIIEKKQPVAFWCNPISGHNTLYWYLQNLGQGPELLIRYENEEAVDDSQLPKDRFSAERLKGVDSTLKIQPAELGDSAVYLCASSFCIPERSEAFFGQGTRLTVV.